These T cell receptor beta chains were read from a single sample in a study of T cell repertoires in cytomegalovirus infection. Antigen specificity for these receptors is unknown. TCRdb ran MiXCR on the reads and lists one entry per CDR3 protein. The data contain 50,000 or so distinct CDR3 sequences, 20% to 25% of them singletons. Sequenced input: PBMCs, sequenced either directly or after in vitro stimulation (not recorded which). These receptors all stem from a human donor in good health (CMV status not recorded). Some clones in this sample may be carry-over from other donors' samples. CDR3s include the opening cysteine and the closing phenylalanine or tryptophan. A D gene is named only where the DNA matches it firmly. Size is omitted from some rows. Given values are once, few, many or a class for expanded clones.

d_gene	j_gene	v_gene	abundance	CDR3nt	CDR3aa
.	TRBJ2-1	TRBV9	.	TGTGCCAGCAGCGTAGCGGCGGGGAGATACAATGAGCAGTTCTTC	CASSVAAGRYNEQFF
.	TRBJ1-5	TRBV20-1	many	TGCAGTGCTAGAGTGTCAGGAGATCGCAATCAGCCCCAGCATTTT	CSARVSGDRNQPQHF
.	TRBJ2-2	TRBV4-1	.	TGCGCCAGCAGCCAGGGATACACCGGGGAGCTGTTTTTT	CASSQGYTGELFF
TRBD1	TRBJ1-5	TRBV4-1	.	TGCGCCAGCAGCCGCGGGACAGGTAGTGACTTCTTCAATCAGCCCCAGCATTTT	CASSRGTGSDFFNQPQHF
.	TRBJ1-6	TRBV12-3/TRBV12-4	few	TGTGCCAGCAAGGGCCCGACGGGTTCACCCCTCCACTTT	CASKGPTGSPLHF
.	TRBJ1-3	TRBV7-9	.	TGTGCCAGCAGCGGTTTGTCGGCTGGAAACACCATATATTTT	CASSGLSAGNTIYF
.	TRBJ2-2	TRBV20-1	.	TGCAGTGCTAGAGATCGGCGCGGGGAGCTGTTTTTT	CSARDRRGELFF
.	TRBJ2-1	TRBV11-2	.	TGTGCCAGCAGCTCCATCCGGGACTTCCCCTACAATGAGCAGTTCTTC	CASSSIRDFPYNEQFF
.	TRBJ1-4	TRBV20-1	.	TGCAGTGCTAGTCAGGGAGATGGAGAAAAACTGTTTTTT	CSASQGDGEKLFF
TRBD1	TRBJ2-5	TRBV11-2	.	TGTGCCAGCAGCAGGGGACAGGGGGTCGTCGAGACCCAGTACTTC	CASSRGQGVVETQYF
TRBD2	TRBJ2-5	TRBV7-6	many	TGTGCCAGCAGACTAGTGGGGGGCCAGAGATTTAGCGGGGGCGGAGAGACCCAGTACTTC	CASRLVGGQRFSGGGETQYF
TRBD1	TRBJ1-2	TRBV7-8	.	TGTGCCAGCAGCTCCGGGACAGGGGGGATGGGGGGCTACACCTTC	CASSSGTGGMGGYTF
TRBD1	TRBJ1-3	TRBV7-9	many	TGTGCCAGCAGCGAATCGGGACAGTTGGAATACACCATATATTTT	CASSESGQLEYTIYF
.	TRBJ1-1	TRBV5-1	few	TGCGCCAGCAGCTTGGCCTCAGGGGAGAACACTGAAGCTTTCTTT	CASSLASGENTEAFF
TRBD1	TRBJ2-7	TRBV6-2/TRBV6-3	.	TGTGCCAGCAGTTACGGGACAGACTACGAGCAGTACTTC	CASSYGTDYEQYF
.	TRBJ1-1	TRBV5-1	many	TGCGCCAGCAGCCCCGGAAGACTGAACACTGAAGCTTTCTTT	CASSPGRLNTEAFF
TRBD2	TRBJ2-1	TRBV14	many	TGTGCCAGCAGCCAAGGGGGCGCGGGGGGGCCACGCAATGAGCAGTTCTTC	CASSQGGAGGPRNEQFF
.	TRBJ2-3	TRBV15	.	TGTGCCACCAGCAGAGCTCGGGATACGCAGTATTTT	CATSRARDTQYF
.	TRBJ2-3	TRBV15	many	TGTGCCACCAGCAGAGATCATGGGGGGGCAGTCTCAGATACGCAGTATTTT	CATSRDHGGAVSDTQYF
.	TRBJ2-7	TRBV2	many	TGTGCCAGTTCTAATCCGGGACACCCCTACGAGCAGTACTTC	CASSNPGHPYEQYF
.	TRBJ2-2	TRBV28	few	TGTGCCAGCAGTTTAAGTCCTAAATTGGGTTCCGGGGAGCTGTTTTTT	CASSLSPKLGSGELFF
.	TRBJ2-5	TRBV5-5	.	TGTGCCAGCAGCTCCGAGAGGACCCAGTACTTC	CASSSERTQYF
TRBD2	TRBJ2-7	TRBV19	.	TGTGCCAGTAGTGCCGTAGCGGGCGAGCAGTACTTC	CASSAVAGEQYF
.	TRBJ2-3	TRBV19	.	TGTGCCAGTAGTCCAGTAGCGCGCACAGATACGCAGTATTTT	CASSPVARTDTQYF
.	TRBJ2-3	TRBV28	many	TGTGCCAGCAGTGTCGCCTCCCGGGGCGCAGATACGCAGTATTTT	CASSVASRGADTQYF
TRBD1	TRBJ1-6	TRBV6-5	few	TGTGCCAGCAGCACAGGGGGTAGCGTGAATTCACCCCTCCACTTT	CASSTGGSVNSPLHF
TRBD2	TRBJ2-4	TRBV7-8	many	TGTGCCAGCAGCCCGAGGACTAGCGGGAGCCTCCTATCAGCCAAAAACATTCAGTACTTC	CASSPRTSGSLLSAKNIQYF